This passage covers 5 T cell receptor beta chains from one sample sequenced in a study of OX40 agonist ivuxolimab in advanced cancers. Profiling relied on immunoSEQ multiplex PCR, and the TCRdb table lists in-frame clones only, not all of them. The table includes 78,000 or so clones, almost 95% detected once. Specimen: CD4+ or CD8+ T cells sorted from blood, collected in a trial of the OX40 agonist ivuxolimab. All receptors derive from an adult with an advanced solid tumor such as melanoma, head and neck, liver or kidney cancer.

The gene calls are TRBV27 and TRBJ1-2; D might be TRBD1 (6 bases). Trimming took 2 bases from V and 7 from J, leaving 17 bases between them. This CDR3 comprises 15 residues. Germline V gene data show CDR1 as MNHEY and CDR2 as SMNVEV (reference sequence). In DNA form, the CDR3 reads TGTGCCAGCAGTTTAGAACCGGGGGCGCCTAGTGGCTACACCTTC. Its translation is CASSLEPGAPSGYTF.

The chain recombines TRBV19 with TRBJ1-4; 11 positions agree with TRBD1. This CDR3 is 16 amino acids long. Losses at the gene ends were 6 bases for V and 6 bases for J; bases not matched to a gene: 9. Looked up from germline, CDR1 is LNHDA and CDR2 is SQIVND (reference sequence). The CDR3 loop reads CASSRAPGQGDEKLFF. CDR3 nucleotide sequence: TGTGCCAGTAGCAGAGCCCCGGGACAGGGGGATGAAAAACTGTTTTTT.

The CDR3 sequence is CASSKTKTGPGNTIYF. DNA of the CDR3: TGTGCCAGTAGTAAGACAAAGACAGGACCTGGAAACACCATATATTTT. The chain links TRBV19 to TRBJ1-3, with a possible D match to TRBD1 (6 bases). CDR1 and CDR2 from the germline V gene are LNHDA and SQIVND (reference sequence). V shed 4 bases and J shed 2 bases, with 15 bases lying between them. This CDR3 is 16 amino acids long.

The chain combines TRBV30 with TRBJ1-4; TRBD1 agrees at 7 bases. From germline, CDR1 is GTSNPN and CDR2 SVGIG (reference sequence). CDR3 length equals 12 residues. The V segment lost 3 bases and the J segment 8 bases; nucleotides outside the gene matches: 3. In DNA form, the CDR3 reads TGTGCCTGGAGCCGCAGGGGGGAAAAACTGTTTTTT. Translated, it gives CAWSRRGEKLFF.

The CDR3 here is CASSGGLFAGTEAFF. CDR3 DNA sequence: TGTGCCAGCAGTGGTGGCCTCTTTGCGGGCACTGAAGCTTTCTTT. V usage is TRBV2 and J usage is TRBJ1-1; D ambiguous. The germline V gene has CDR1 SNHLY and CDR2 FYNNEI. The CDR3 is 15 residues long. V lost 4 bases and J 4 bases, leaving 16 bases between the germline ends.